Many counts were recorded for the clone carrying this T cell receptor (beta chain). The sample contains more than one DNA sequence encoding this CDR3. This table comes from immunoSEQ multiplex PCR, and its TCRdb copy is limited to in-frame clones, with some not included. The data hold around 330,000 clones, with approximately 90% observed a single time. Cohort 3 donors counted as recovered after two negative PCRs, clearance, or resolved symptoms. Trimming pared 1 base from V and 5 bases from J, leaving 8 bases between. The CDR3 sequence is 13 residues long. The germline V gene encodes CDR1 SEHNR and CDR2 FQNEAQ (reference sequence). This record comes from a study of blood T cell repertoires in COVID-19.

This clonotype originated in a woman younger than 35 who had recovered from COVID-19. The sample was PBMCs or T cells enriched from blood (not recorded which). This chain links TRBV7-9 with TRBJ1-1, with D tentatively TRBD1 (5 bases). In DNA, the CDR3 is TGTGCCAGCAGCTTAGATCAGGGTACTGAAGCTTTCTTT. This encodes CASSLDQGTEAFF.